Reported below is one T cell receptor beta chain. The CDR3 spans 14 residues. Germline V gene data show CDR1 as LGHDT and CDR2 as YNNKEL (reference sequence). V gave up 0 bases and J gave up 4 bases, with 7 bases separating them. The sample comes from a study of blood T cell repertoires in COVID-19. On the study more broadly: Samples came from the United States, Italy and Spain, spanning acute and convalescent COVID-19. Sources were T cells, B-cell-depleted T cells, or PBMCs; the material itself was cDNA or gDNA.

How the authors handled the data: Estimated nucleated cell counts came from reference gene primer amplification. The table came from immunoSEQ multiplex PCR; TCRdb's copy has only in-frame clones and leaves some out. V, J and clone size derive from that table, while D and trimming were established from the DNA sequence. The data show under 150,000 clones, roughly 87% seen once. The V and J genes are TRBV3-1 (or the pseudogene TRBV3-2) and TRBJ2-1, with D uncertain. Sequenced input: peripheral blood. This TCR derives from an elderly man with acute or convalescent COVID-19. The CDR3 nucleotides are TGTGCCAGCAGCCAAGATGTGACATACAATGAGCAGTTCTTC. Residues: CASSQDVTYNEQFF.